This T cell receptor beta chain was sequenced during a study of shared clonotypes between healthy human individuals. Of note for this clone: The target antigen is unknown.

Healthy and HIV-negative, the adult donors had no recent acute infections or vaccinations. Within Nashville, Tennessee resided all donors, each a Caucasian adult. Unsorted samples drew genomic DNA from 85 million to 90 million PBMCs. Produced via immunoSEQ multiplex PCR; TCRdb's table is partial and in-frame only. This sample has a few hundred thousand clones; 70% to 80% occur once, and the top ten carry 12%. General study points: Only blood was sampled; tissue repertoires likely differ.

Germline V CDR1 and CDR2: SGHTA, FQGNSA. The CDR3 is made up of 16 amino acids. The V gene lost 4 bases and the J gene lost 5 bases, with 21 bases spanning the gap. This receptor was identified in a woman aged 40-49 years in good health. Some clones in this sample may be carry-over from other donors' samples. This chain links TRBV7-2 with TRBJ2-7; a weak D match, TRBD1 (6 bases). The sequencing sample was made of PBMCs. CDR3 amino acids: CASSSNPSRGSNEQYF. DNA for the CDR3: TGTGCCAGCAGCTCTAATCCTTCCAGGGGTTCCAACGAGCAGTACTTC.